Below are 5 T cell receptor beta chains sequenced from a single sample in a study of T cells after yellow fever vaccination. TCRdb redid the calling of the 5' RACE reads with MiXCR, one entry per CDR3 protein. This table holds about 96,000 distinct CDR3 sequences, 8.9% found once. Source: CD8+ T cells not binding an NS4B(214-222) dextramer, sorted from PBMCs, taken around 15 days after the first yellow fever vaccination. These receptors all stem from a man aged 18 to 30 who received the YFV17D yellow fever vaccine.

The J gene is TRBJ1-1, the V gene TRBV29-1, with D hard to call. V dropped 5 bases and J dropped 7 bases, with 17 bases sitting between them. Germline V gives CDR1 SQVTM, CDR2 ANQGSEA. CDR3 length equals 13 residues. CDR3: CSVPTPGTDEAFF. CDR3 DNA sequence: TGCAGCGTTCCAACCCCCGGCACCGATGAAGCTTTCTTT.

This chain uses TRBV27 with TRBJ1-6; 7 bases agree with TRBD1. Germline lookup yields CDR1 MNHEY and CDR2 SMNVEV (reference sequence). V lost 5 bases and J lost 7; bases outside the gene matches: 8. CDR3 length: 15 residues. The CDR3 protein is CASSPHTDRNSPLHF. The CDR3 DNA is TGTGCCAGCAGTCCCCATACGGACAGGAATTCACCCCTCCACTTT.

The genes are TRBV9 and TRBJ2-1; tentatively, D is TRBD1 (5 bases). The CDR3 is made up of 13 amino acids. Between the trimmed V and J ends, which lost 3 bases and 13 bases, there was a span of 17 bases. The germline V gene has CDR1 SGDLS and CDR2 YYNGEE. CDR3 sequence: CASSGTGQPSQFF. CDR3 DNA sequence: TGTGCCAGCAGCGGGACCGGACAACCCAGCCAGTTCTTC. The whole variable domain, filled in from reference TRBV9 and TRBJ2-1, reads DSGVTQTPKHLITATGQRVTLRCSPRSGDLSVYWYQQSLDQGLQFLIQYYNGEERAKGNILERFSAQQFPDLHSELNLSSLELGDSALYFCASSGTGQPSQFFGPGTRLTVL.

The chain recombines TRBV6-2 or TRBV6-3 with TRBJ2-2; 8 bases line up with TRBD1. The ends lost 4 bases at V and 0 bases at J; junction bases unmatched: 10. CDR3 length: 18 amino acids. Germline V CDR1 and CDR2: MNHEY, SVGEGT. CDR3 region: CASSFVGEGQANTGELFF. The CDR3 DNA sequence: TGTGCCAGCAGTTTCGTCGGAGAGGGACAGGCGAACACCGGGGAGCTGTTTTTT.

This clonotype was counted only a few times. The chain carries TRBV6-2 or TRBV6-3 and TRBJ1-2; D is undetermined. The CDR3 extends over 12 amino acids. Germline V gene lookup returns CDR1 MNHEY and CDR2 SVGEGT. V gave up 4 bases and J gave up 3 bases, with 6 bases separating them. The CDR3 here is CASSSLDYGYTF. In DNA form, the CDR3 reads TGTGCCAGCAGTTCACTTGACTATGGCTACACCTTC.